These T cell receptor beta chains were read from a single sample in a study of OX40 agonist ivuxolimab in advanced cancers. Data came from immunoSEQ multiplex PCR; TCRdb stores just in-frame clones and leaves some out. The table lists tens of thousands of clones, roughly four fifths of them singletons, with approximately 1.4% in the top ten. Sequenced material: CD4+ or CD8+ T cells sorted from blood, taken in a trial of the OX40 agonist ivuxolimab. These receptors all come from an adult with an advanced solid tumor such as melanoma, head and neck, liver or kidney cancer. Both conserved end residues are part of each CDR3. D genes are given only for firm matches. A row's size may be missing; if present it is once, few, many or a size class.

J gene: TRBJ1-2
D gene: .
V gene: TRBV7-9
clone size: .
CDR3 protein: CASSTDRTYGYTF
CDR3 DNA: TGTGCCAGCAGCACTGACAGGACCTATGGCTACACCTTC

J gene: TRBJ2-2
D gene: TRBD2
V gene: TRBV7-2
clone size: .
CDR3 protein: CASSLTSGSLAGELFF
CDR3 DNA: TGTGCCAGCAGCTTAACTAGCGGGTCCCTGGCCGGGGAGCTGTTTTTT

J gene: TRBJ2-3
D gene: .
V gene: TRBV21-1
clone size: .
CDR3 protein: CASSKETGTSTDTQYF
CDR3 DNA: TGTGCCAGCAGCAAAGAAACAGGCACTAGCACAGATACGCAGTATTTT

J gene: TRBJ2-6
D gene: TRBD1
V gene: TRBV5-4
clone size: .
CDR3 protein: CASSMGTGRRSSGANVLTF
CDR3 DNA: TGTGCCAGCAGCATGGGGACAGGGCGAAGGAGCTCTGGGGCCAACGTCCTGACTTTC

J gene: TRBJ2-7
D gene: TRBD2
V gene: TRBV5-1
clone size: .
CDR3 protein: CASSLALAGAQSYEQYF
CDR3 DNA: TGCGCCAGCAGCTTGGCCCTAGCGGGGGCTCAATCCTACGAGCAGTACTTC

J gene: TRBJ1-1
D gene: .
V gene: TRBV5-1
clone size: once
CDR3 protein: CASSFGARGSRGTEAFF
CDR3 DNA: TGCGCCAGCAGCTTTGGGGCAAGGGGAAGTCGGGGCACTGAAGCTTTCTTT

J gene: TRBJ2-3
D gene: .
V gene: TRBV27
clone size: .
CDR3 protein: CASRSGTTTTTQYF
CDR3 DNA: TGTGCCAGCAGATCCGGGACAACGACTACCACGCAGTATTTT

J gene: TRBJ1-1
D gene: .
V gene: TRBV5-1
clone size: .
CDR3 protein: CASSLSHTEAFF
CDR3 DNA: TGCGCCAGCAGCTTGTCGCACACTGAAGCTTTCTTT

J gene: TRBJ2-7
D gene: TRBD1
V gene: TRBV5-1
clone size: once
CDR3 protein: CASSLDRGSREQYF
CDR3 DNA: TGCGCCAGCAGCCTGGACAGGGGGTCGCGCGAGCAGTACTTC

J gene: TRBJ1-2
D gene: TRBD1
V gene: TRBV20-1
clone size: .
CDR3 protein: CSSGGSYGYTF
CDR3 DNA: TGCAGTTCAGGGGGGAGCTATGGCTACACCTTC

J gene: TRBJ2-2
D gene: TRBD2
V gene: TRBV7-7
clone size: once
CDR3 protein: CASSKAGGPGELFF
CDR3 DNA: TGTGCCAGCAGCAAAGCGGGGGGGCCTGGGGAGCTGTTTTTT

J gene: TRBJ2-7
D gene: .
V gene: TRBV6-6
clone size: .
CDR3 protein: CASRNSYEQYF
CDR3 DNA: TGTGCCAGCAGGAACTCCTACGAGCAGTACTTC

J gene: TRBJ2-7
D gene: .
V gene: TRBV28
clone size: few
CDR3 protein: CASSLREQYF
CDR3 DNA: TGTGCCAGCAGTCTTAGGGAGCAGTACTTC

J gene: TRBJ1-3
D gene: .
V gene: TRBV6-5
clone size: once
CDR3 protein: CASRDTYSGNTIYF
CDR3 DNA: TGTGCCAGTAGGGACACATACTCTGGAAACACCATATATTTT

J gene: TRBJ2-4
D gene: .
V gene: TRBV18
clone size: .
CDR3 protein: CASSPRQDKNIQYF
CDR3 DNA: TGTGCCAGCTCACCACGGCAGGACAAGAACATTCAGTACTTC

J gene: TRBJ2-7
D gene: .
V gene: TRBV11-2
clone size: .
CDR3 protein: CASSLGAYEQYF
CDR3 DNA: TGTGCCAGCAGCTTAGGCGCCTACGAGCAGTACTTC

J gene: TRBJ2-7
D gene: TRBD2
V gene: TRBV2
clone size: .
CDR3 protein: CASSEQSGGYEQYF
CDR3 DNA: TGTGCCAGCAGTGAACAGTCGGGGGGCTACGAGCAGTACTTC

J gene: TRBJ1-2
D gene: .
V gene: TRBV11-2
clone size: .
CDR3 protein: CASSPRDKRANYGYTF
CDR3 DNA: TGTGCCAGCAGCCCCCGGGACAAAAGGGCTAACTATGGCTACACCTTC

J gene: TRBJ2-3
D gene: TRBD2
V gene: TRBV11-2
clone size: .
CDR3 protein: CASSFRAGGTDTQYF
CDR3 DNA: TGTGCCAGCAGCTTTAGAGCGGGGGGGACAGATACGCAGTATTTT

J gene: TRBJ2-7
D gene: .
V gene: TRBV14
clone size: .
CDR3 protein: CASSRNGRSYEQYF
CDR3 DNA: TGTGCCAGCAGCAGGAACGGGCGCTCCTACGAGCAGTACTTC